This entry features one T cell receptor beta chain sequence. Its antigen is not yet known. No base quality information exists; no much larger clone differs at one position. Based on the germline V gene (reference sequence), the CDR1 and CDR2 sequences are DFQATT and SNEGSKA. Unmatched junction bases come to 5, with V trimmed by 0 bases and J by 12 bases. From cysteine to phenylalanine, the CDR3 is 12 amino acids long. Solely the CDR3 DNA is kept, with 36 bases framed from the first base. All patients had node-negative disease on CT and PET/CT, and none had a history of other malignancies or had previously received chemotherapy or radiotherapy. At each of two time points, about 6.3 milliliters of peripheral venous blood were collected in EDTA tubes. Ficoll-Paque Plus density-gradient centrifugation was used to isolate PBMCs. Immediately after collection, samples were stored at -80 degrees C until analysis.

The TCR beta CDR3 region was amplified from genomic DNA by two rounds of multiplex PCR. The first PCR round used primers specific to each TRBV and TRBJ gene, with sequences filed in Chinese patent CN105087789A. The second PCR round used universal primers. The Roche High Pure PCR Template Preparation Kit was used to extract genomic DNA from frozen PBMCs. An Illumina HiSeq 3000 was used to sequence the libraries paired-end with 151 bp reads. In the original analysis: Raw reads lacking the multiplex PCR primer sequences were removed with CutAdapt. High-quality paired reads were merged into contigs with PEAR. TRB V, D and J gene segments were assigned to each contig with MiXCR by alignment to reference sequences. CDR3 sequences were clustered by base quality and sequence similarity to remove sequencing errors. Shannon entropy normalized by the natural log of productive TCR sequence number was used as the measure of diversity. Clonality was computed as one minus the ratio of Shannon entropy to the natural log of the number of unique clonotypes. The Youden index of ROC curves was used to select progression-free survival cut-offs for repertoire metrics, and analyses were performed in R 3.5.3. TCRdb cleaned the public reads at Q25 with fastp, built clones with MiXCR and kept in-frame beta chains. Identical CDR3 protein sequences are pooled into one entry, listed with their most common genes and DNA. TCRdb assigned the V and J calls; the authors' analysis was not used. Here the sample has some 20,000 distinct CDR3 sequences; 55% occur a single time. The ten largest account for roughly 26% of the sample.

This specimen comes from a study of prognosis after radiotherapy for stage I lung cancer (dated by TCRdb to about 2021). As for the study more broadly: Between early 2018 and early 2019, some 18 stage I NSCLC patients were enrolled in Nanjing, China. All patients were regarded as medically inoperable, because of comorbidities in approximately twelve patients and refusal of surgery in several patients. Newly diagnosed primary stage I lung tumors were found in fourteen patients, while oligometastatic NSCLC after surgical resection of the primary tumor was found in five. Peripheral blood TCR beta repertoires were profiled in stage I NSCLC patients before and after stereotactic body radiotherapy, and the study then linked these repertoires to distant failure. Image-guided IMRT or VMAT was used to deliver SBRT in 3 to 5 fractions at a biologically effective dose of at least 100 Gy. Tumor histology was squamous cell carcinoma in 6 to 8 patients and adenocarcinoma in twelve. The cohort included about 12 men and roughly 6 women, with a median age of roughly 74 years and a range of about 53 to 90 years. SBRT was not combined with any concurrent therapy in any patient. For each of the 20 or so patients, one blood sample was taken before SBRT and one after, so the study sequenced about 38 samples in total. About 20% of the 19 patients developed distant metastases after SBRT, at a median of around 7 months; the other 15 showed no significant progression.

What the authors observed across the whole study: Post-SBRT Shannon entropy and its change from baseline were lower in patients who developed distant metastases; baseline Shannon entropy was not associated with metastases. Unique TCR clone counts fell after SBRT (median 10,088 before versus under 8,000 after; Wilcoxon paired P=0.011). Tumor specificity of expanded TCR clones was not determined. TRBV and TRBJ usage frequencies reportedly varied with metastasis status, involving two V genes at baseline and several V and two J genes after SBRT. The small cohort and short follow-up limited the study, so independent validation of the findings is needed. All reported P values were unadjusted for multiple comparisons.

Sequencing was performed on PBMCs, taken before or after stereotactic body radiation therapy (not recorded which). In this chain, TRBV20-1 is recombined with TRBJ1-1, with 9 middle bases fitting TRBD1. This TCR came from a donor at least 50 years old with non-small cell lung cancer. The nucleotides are TGCAGTGCTAGAGATAGGGACAGGGCGTCTTTCTTT. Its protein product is CSARDRDRASFF.